These 27 T cell receptor beta chains were sequenced from one sample in a study of CD4+ T cells in melanoma. TCRdb's table, derived via immunoSEQ multiplex PCR, lists solely in-frame clones and lacks some. The data contain approximately 14,000 clones, approximately 63% of them singletons. Sequencing used cells from a culture (not recorded whether cultured in vitro). All receptors come from a human donor with melanoma.

This chain uses TRBV7-6 with TRBJ2-5; D not resolved. This CDR3 contains 12 residues. Germline V gene sequence: CDR1 SGHVS, CDR2 FNYEAQ. V lost 5 bases, J lost 14 bases, and 18 bases lay in between. For the CDR3, the DNA is TGTGCCAGCAGCAGTCAGGTCCACCTTCCTTACTTC. Its protein product is CASSSQVHLPYF.

This chain uses TRBV7-8 with TRBJ1-5, with 7 bases lining up with TRBD1. CDR1 SGHVS and CDR2 FQNEAQ come from the germline V gene. Trimming cost V 3 bases and J 2 bases; bases outside gene matches: 7. The CDR3 consists of 16 residues. The CDR3 coding sequence is TGTGCCAGCAGCTTTACAGGGGTTTCGGGCAATCAGCCCCAGCATTTT. This gives the protein CASSFTGVSGNQPQHF.

By sample share, this clone is medium-sized (0.01 to 0.1%). V is TRBV7-3 and J is TRBJ2-1; D call uncertain. The germline V gene has CDR1 SGHTA and CDR2 FQGTGA. Trimming shortened V by 4 bases and J by 9 bases, and 16 bases separated the two germline ends. The CDR3 length is 14 residues. The CDR3 DNA is TGTGCCAGCAGCTCGTCCGGGCCGCGCGGTGAGCAGTTCTTC. Its translation: CASSSSGPRGEQFF. Full variable domain (remainder filled in from reference TRBV7-3 and TRBJ2-1): GAGVSQTPSNKVTEKGKYVELRCDPISGHTALYWYRQSLGQGPEFLIYFQGTGAADDSGLPNDRFFAVRPEGSVSTLKIQRTERGDSAVYLCASSSSGPRGEQFFGPGTRLTVL.

This clone was seen a few times. This chain uses TRBV30 with TRBJ1-2; 9 bases map to TRBD1. Trimming at V came to 3 bases and at J to 7 bases, leaving 12 bases not matched to a gene. This CDR3 spans 15 amino acids. Per germline, CDR1 GTSNPN and CDR2 SVGIG (reference sequence). The CDR3 spells CAWSRRDRGWGGYTF. CDR3 nucleotides: TGTGCCTGGAGCCGCCGTGACAGGGGGTGGGGTGGCTACACCTTC.

CDR3 DNA sequence: TGCGCCAGCAGGTCGGGACCGGGACTCGACAATGAGCAGTTCTTC. Its translation is CASRSGPGLDNEQFF. The chain joins TRBV5-1 to TRBJ2-1; D might be TRBD2 (6 bases). Trimming removed 5 bases at V and 5 bases at J, with 17 bases between. This CDR3 region has 15 residues. Germline V gene lookup returns CDR1 SGHRS and CDR2 YFSETQ.

This clone appeared a few times. The rearrangement uses TRBV18 and TRBJ1-1; TRBD1 matches 9 bases. Germline V gives CDR1 KGHSH, CDR2 LQKENI. The length of the CDR3 is 14 residues. V dropped 5 bases and J dropped 5; count of bases not matched to a gene: 6. CDR3: CASSADRGRTEAFF. CDR3 DNA sequence: TGTGCCAGCTCAGCGGACAGGGGAAGGACTGAAGCTTTCTTT.

This clone is labeled medium-sized. The V and J genes are TRBV7-9 and TRBJ1-6; D remains ambiguous. This CDR3 is built from 13 residues. The germline V gene has CDR1 SEHNR and CDR2 FQNEAQ (reference sequence). Trimming removed 5 bases at V and 8 bases at J, with 10 bases between. The chain's CDR3 is CASSARWDSPLHF. CDR3 coding DNA: TGTGCCAGCAGCGCCAGATGGGATTCACCCCTCCACTTT.

The chain links TRBV18 to TRBJ2-7; 7 bases map to TRBD1. Trimming cost V 1 base and J 4 bases; bases outside gene matches: 4. The CDR3 contains 14 residues. Germline CDR1 KGHSH, CDR2 LQKENI. In DNA, the CDR3 is TGTGCCAGCTCACCACGGCAGGGGGTGTACGAGCAGTACTTC. This codes for CASSPRQGVYEQYF.

The chain joins TRBV12-5 to TRBJ2-3, with D maybe TRBD2 (6 bases). The CDR3 sequence is 16 residues long. Trimming removed 4 bases at V and 1 base at J, with 15 bases between. Germline V gene lookup returns CDR1 LGHNT and CDR2 FRNRAP. CDR3 loop: CASGSPPGTRTDTQYF. In DNA form, the CDR3 reads TGTGCTAGTGGTTCCCCGCCAGGGACTCGCACAGATACGCAGTATTTT. Full variable domain (outside the CDR3, taken from reference TRBV12-5 and TRBJ2-3): DARVTQTPRHKVTEMGQEVTMRCQPILGHNTVFWYRQTMMQGLELLAYFRNRAPLDDSGMPKDRFSAEMPDATLATLKIQPSEPRDSAVYFCASGSPPGTRTDTQYFGPGTRLTVL.

The CDR3 bases are TGTGCCAGCAGCTCAACTTCCCTGTACAGGGGGCTGTCGTATGGCTACACCTTC. Its protein product is CASSSTSLYRGLSYGYTF. The gene calls are TRBV7-9 and TRBJ1-2; 9 bases match TRBD1. The CDR3 consists of 18 residues. The germline V gene encodes CDR1 SEHNR and CDR2 FQNEAQ (reference sequence). V shed 4 bases and J 5 bases; nucleotides not matched to a gene: 17.

The rearrangement links TRBV13 to TRBJ1-1; D is possibly TRBD1 (5 bases). The CDR3 has 13 amino acids. Trimming cost V 1 base and J 5 bases, with 8 bases left between them. The V gene's germline CDR1 is PRHDT and CDR2 FYEKMQ (reference sequence). CDR3 coding DNA: TGTGCCAGCAGCTTAGTGAGGGGAACTGAAGCTTTCTTT. This translates into CASSLVRGTEAFF. The whole variable domain, filled in from reference TRBV13 and TRBJ1-1, reads AAGVIQSPRHLIKEKRETATLKCYPIPRHDTVYWYQQGPGQDPQFLISFYEKMQSDKGSIPDRFSAQQFSDYHSELNMSSLELGDSALYFCASSLVRGTEAFFGQGTRLTVV.

The rearrangement uses TRBV2 and TRBJ1-4; a weak D match, TRBD1 (6 bases). The CDR3 contains 12 residues. Germline V gene data show CDR1 as SNHLY and CDR2 as FYNNEI. The germline V and J ends were trimmed by 6 bases and 8 bases, with 10 bases remaining between them. CDR3 loop: CASRPTGEKLFF. In DNA, the CDR3 is TGTGCCAGCAGACCCACAGGGGAAAAACTGTTTTTT.

The CDR3: CASSVSPQAANYGYTF. The DNA of the CDR3 is TGTGCCAGCAGCGTATCCCCCCAGGCCGCCAACTATGGCTACACCTTC. The J gene is TRBJ1-2, the V gene TRBV11-2; D is ambiguous. This CDR3 is built from 16 residues. Germline CDR1 SGHAT, CDR2 FQNNGV. V lost 5 bases and J lost 2, with 18 bases in between.

The chain carries TRBV15 and TRBJ2-7; D call uncertain. Trimming took off 3 bases at V and 2 bases at J, with 23 bases between the two ends. CDR3 length: 18 amino acids. Germline CDR1 reads LNHNV; CDR2 reads YYDKDF (reference sequence). This CDR3 reads CATSRPPIGQYPTYEQYF. The CDR3 bases are TGTGCCACCAGCAGGCCCCCAATCGGGCAGTATCCGACCTACGAGCAGTACTTC.

This chain links TRBV4-2 with TRBJ2-7, with 8 positions matching TRBD1. The CDR3 has 14 amino acids. Germline values: CDR1 LGHNA, CDR2 YNFKEQ. The V and J ends lost 5 bases and 0 bases, in that order; junction bases with no gene match: 3. The CDR3 DNA reads as TGTGCCAGCAGCTTGGGACAGGACTCCTACGAGCAGTACTTC. Translation: CASSLGQDSYEQYF.

This chain joins TRBV5-1 and TRBJ2-5; possible D gene TRBD2, 5 bases. V was shortened by 4 bases and J by 2 bases, with 15 bases between the two germline ends. There are 15 residues in the CDR3. The germline gives CDR1 SGHRS, CDR2 YFSETQ. CDR3 coding DNA: TGCGCCAGCAGCCCGGGGAGAAGCTGGCAAGAGACCCAGTACTTC. The encoded protein is CASSPGRSWQETQYF.

V gene TRBV5-1 combines with J gene TRBJ1-5; a possible D gene is TRBD1 (5 bases). Germline CDR1 and CDR2: SGHRS and YFSETQ. The CDR3 runs to 14 residues. V dropped 4 bases and J dropped 5 bases, with 13 bases sitting between them. The CDR3 coding sequence is TGCGCCAGCAGCGTAGGACGGGGGGATCAGCCCCAGCATTTT. As protein: CASSVGRGDQPQHF. The full variable domain, completed using reference TRBV5-1 and TRBJ1-5, is KAGVTQTPRYLIKTRGQQVTLSCSPISGHRSVSWYQQTPGQGLQFLFEYFSETQRNKGNFPGRFSGRQFSNSRSEMNVSTLELGDSALYLCASSVGRGDQPQHFGDGTRLSIL.

This clone was detected a few times. The rearrangement uses TRBV7-3 and TRBJ1-5, with D possibly being TRBD1 (6 bases). This CDR3 has 17 amino acids. The V and J ends lost 4 bases and 0 bases respectively, with 16 bases between them. CDR1 is SGHTA and CDR2 is FQGTGA in the germline V gene. The CDR3 protein is CASSSQGQYPSNQPQHF. CDR3 sequence (DNA): TGTGCCAGCAGCTCACAGGGCCAGTATCCTAGCAATCAGCCCCAGCATTTT. Full variable domain (remainder filled in from reference TRBV7-3 and TRBJ1-5): GAGVSQTPSNKVTEKGKYVELRCDPISGHTALYWYRQSLGQGPEFLIYFQGTGAADDSGLPNDRFFAVRPEGSVSTLKIQRTERGDSAVYLCASSSQGQYPSNQPQHFGDGTRLSIL.

The chain uses TRBV5-1 and TRBJ2-5, with TRBD2 as a possible D gene (5 bases). The ends were cut back, 3 bases at V and 0 bases at J, with 9 bases in the middle. The length of the CDR3 is 14 residues. The germline gives CDR1 SGHRS, CDR2 YFSETQ. CDR3 region: CASSSGMYQETQYF. CDR3 sequence (DNA): TGCGCCAGCAGCTCCGGGATGTACCAAGAGACCCAGTACTTC.

The chain combines TRBV14 with TRBJ1-2, with no clear D. V lost 1 base and J 2 bases, leaving 8 bases between the germline ends. The CDR3 has 14 residues. Per germline, CDR1 SGHDN and CDR2 FVKESK. CDR3 sequence: CASSQGPLNYGYTF. For the CDR3, the DNA is TGTGCCAGCAGCCAAGGCCCCTTAAACTATGGCTACACCTTC.

The table lists this clone with a few counts. The chain couples TRBV5-4 to TRBJ1-6, with TRBD1 as a possible D gene (5 bases). CDR3 length equals 17 residues. Per the germline V gene, CDR1 is SGHNT and CDR2 is YYREEE (reference sequence). Trimming took 0 bases from V and 0 from J, leaving 10 bases between them. The CDR3 loop is CASSLGGGSSYNSPLHF. The DNA for the CDR3 is TGTGCCAGCAGCTTGGGGGGGGGAAGCTCCTATAATTCACCCCTCCACTTT. Full variable domain (remainder filled in from reference TRBV5-4 and TRBJ1-6): ETGVTQSPTHLIKTRGQQVTLRCSSQSGHNTVSWYQQALGQGPQFIFQYYREEENGRGNFPPRFSGLQFPNYSSELNVNALELDDSALYLCASSLGGGSSYNSPLHFGNGTRLTVT.

The V call is TRBV10-2, the J call TRBJ1-1; the D is unclear. V was trimmed by 3 bases and J by 1 base, leaving 9 bases between them. CDR1 is WSHSY and CDR2 is SAAADI in the germline V gene. The CDR3 spans 14 residues. As DNA, the CDR3 is TGCGCCAGCAGTGACCCCTCAGGGAACACTGAAGCTTTCTTT. It codes for CASSDPSGNTEAFF.

J is TRBJ2-3 and V is TRBV7-2; 10 nucleotides line up with TRBD2. V gave up 3 bases and J gave up 0 bases; unmatched junction bases: 6. Looked up from germline, CDR1 is SGHTA and CDR2 is FQGNSA. The CDR3 consists of 17 residues. DNA for the CDR3: TGTGCCAGCAGCTTCGTGCGACTAGCGGGTAGCACAGATACGCAGTATTTT. This translates into CASSFVRLAGSTDTQYF.

Notes on this clone: Because the CDR3's place on the DNA is in doubt, the DNA is left out and the CDR3 is given as listed by TCRdb. The rearrangement uses TRBV7-6 and TRBJ2-2. Germline V CDR1 and CDR2: SGHVS, FNYEAQ. A total of 15 residues make up the CDR3, ends included. This CDR3 reads CASPSGQGWGRGAVF.

This chain uses TRBV7-9 with TRBJ1-6; tentative D call: TRBD1 (5 bases). Germline values: CDR1 SEHNR, CDR2 FQNEAQ (reference sequence). The germline V and J ends were trimmed by 5 bases and 7 bases, with 12 bases remaining between them. This CDR3 contains 14 residues. CDR3 amino acids: CASSPRPGNSPLHF. In DNA, the CDR3 is TGTGCCAGCAGCCCCCGTCCAGGGAATTCACCCCTCCACTTT.

The V call is TRBV11-2, the J call TRBJ2-7, with D perhaps given as TRBD1 or TRBD2 (5 bases each). CDR3 length equals 13 residues. The V gene's germline CDR1 is SGHAT and CDR2 FQNNGV. V was pared by 10 bases and J by 2 bases, with 15 bases between. Here the CDR3 reads CATSGWGPYEQYF. The CDR3 DNA sequence: TGTGCCACCTCGGGGTGGGGCCCCTACGAGCAGTACTTC.

The chain carries TRBV4-3 and TRBJ1-1; 7 bases map to TRBD1. J was trimmed by 1 base and V by 4 bases; bases with no gene match: 9. The CDR3 contains 16 residues. Germline V gene lookup returns CDR1 LGHNA and CDR2 YSLEER. The CDR3 loop is CASSRGTGTANTEAFF. CDR3 DNA sequence: TGCGCCAGCAGCCGCGGGACCGGGACAGCGAACACTGAAGCTTTCTTT.